These T cell receptor beta chains were read from a single sample in a study of blood T cell repertoires in COVID-19. TCRdb's table, derived via immunoSEQ multiplex PCR, lists solely in-frame clones and lacks some. Of 100,000 to 150,000 clones detected, 80% to 85% appear once; the ten largest clones hold under 4%. The material sequenced was PBMCs or T cells enriched from blood (not recorded which). These receptors were taken from a woman in her 30s who had recovered from COVID-19. The CDR3 runs from the conserved cysteine through the conserved F or W. The order of the fields is J gene, D gene, clone size, V gene, CDR3 protein, CDR3 DNA. The D gene is left open where the match is weak. Only part of the rows carry a size: once, few, many, or a class if the clone is expanded.

j_gene: TRBJ1-4; d_gene: NA; abundance: NA; v_gene: TRBV30; CDR3aa: CAWRLPNQGSTNEKLFF; CDR3nt: TGTGCCTGGAGGCTACCGAACCAGGGCTCAACTAATGAAAAACTGTTTTTT
j_gene: TRBJ1-4; d_gene: NA; abundance: NA; v_gene: TRBV2; CDR3aa: CASRLITVEGANEKLFF; CDR3nt: TGTGCCAGCAGGCTTATCACAGTCGAAGGGGCGAATGAAAAACTGTTTTTT
j_gene: TRBJ2-3; d_gene: TRBD1; abundance: NA; v_gene: TRBV29-1; CDR3aa: CSVGGPSGTGADTQYF; CDR3nt: TGCAGCGTCGGGGGACCTTCCGGGACAGGGGCAGATACGCAGTATTTT
j_gene: TRBJ1-6; d_gene: NA; abundance: NA; v_gene: TRBV11-3; CDR3aa: CASSLDRNSPLHF; CDR3nt: TGTGCCAGCAGCTTAGATCGGAATTCACCCCTCCACTTT
j_gene: TRBJ2-3; d_gene: TRBD1; abundance: NA; v_gene: TRBV9; CDR3aa: CASSVDDRGWGDTQYF; CDR3nt: TGTGCCAGCAGCGTAGACGACAGGGGCTGGGGCGATACGCAGTATTTT
j_gene: TRBJ1-4; d_gene: TRBD1; abundance: once; v_gene: TRBV5-1; CDR3aa: CASSRTTGGQKLFF; CDR3nt: TGCGCCAGCAGCAGGACGACAGGGGGTCAAAAACTGTTTTTT
j_gene: TRBJ2-2; d_gene: NA; abundance: NA; v_gene: TRBV5-4; CDR3aa: CASSLRVSRDAGELFF; CDR3nt: TGTGCCAGCAGCTTGAGGGTATCCAGGGATGCCGGGGAGCTGTTTTTT
j_gene: TRBJ2-2; d_gene: TRBD2; abundance: NA; v_gene: TRBV6-5; CDR3aa: CANIRLAGGTGELFF; CDR3nt: TGTGCCAACATCAGACTAGCTGGCGGCACCGGGGAGCTGTTTTTT
j_gene: TRBJ1-2; d_gene: NA; abundance: NA; v_gene: TRBV7-9; CDR3aa: CASSLEAGWAYGYTF; CDR3nt: TGTGCCAGCAGCTTAGAGGCAGGGTGGGCCTATGGCTACACCTTC
j_gene: TRBJ2-1; d_gene: TRBD1; abundance: NA; v_gene: TRBV5-5; CDR3aa: CASSSTGTGLYNEQFF; CDR3nt: TGTGCCAGCAGCTCGACGGGGACAGGGCTATACAATGAGCAGTTCTTC
j_gene: TRBJ2-7; d_gene: NA; abundance: NA; v_gene: TRBV3-1/TRBV3-2; CDR3aa: CASSSEAWPYEQYF; CDR3nt: TGTGCCAGCAGCTCAGAGGCTTGGCCCTACGAGCAGTACTTC
j_gene: TRBJ2-7; d_gene: TRBD1; abundance: NA; v_gene: TRBV10-3; CDR3aa: CAIRGQGSEQYF; CDR3nt: TGTGCCATCAGGGGACAGGGGAGCGAGCAGTACTTC
j_gene: TRBJ2-7; d_gene: NA; abundance: NA; v_gene: TRBV19; CDR3aa: CASSIRGRTYEQYF; CDR3nt: TGTGCCAGTAGTATACGGGGTAGAACCTACGAGCAGTACTTC
j_gene: TRBJ2-6; d_gene: NA; abundance: NA; v_gene: TRBV24-1; CDR3aa: CATSDGGVSGANVLTF; CDR3nt: TGTGCCACCAGTGACGGAGGGGTGAGCGGGGCCAACGTCCTGACTTTC
j_gene: TRBJ2-5; d_gene: TRBD1; abundance: NA; v_gene: TRBV5-1; CDR3aa: CASSPGQAEETQYF; CDR3nt: TGCGCCAGCAGCCCTGGACAGGCCGAAGAGACCCAGTACTTC
j_gene: TRBJ1-5; d_gene: TRBD1; abundance: NA; v_gene: TRBV24-1; CDR3aa: CATSGSRGPLNQPQHF; CDR3nt: TGTGCCACCAGTGGGAGCAGGGGGCCCCTCAATCAGCCCCAGCATTTT
j_gene: TRBJ2-3; d_gene: TRBD2; abundance: NA; v_gene: TRBV29-1; CDR3aa: CSVYRTSGSTDTQYF; CDR3nt: TGCAGCGTTTACCGGACTAGCGGGAGCACAGATACGCAGTATTTT
j_gene: TRBJ1-1; d_gene: TRBD1; abundance: NA; v_gene: TRBV2; CDR3aa: CASWFGTANTEAFF; CDR3nt: TGTGCCAGCTGGTTCGGGACAGCGAACACTGAAGCTTTCTTT
j_gene: TRBJ1-1; d_gene: NA; abundance: NA; v_gene: TRBV19; CDR3aa: CASSNYDRSTEAFF; CDR3nt: TGTGCCAGTAGCAACTACGACAGATCCACTGAAGCTTTCTTT
j_gene: TRBJ2-1; d_gene: NA; abundance: once; v_gene: TRBV18; CDR3aa: CASSPWGPRGNEQFF; CDR3nt: TGTGCCAGCTCACCCTGGGGACCCCGGGGGAATGAGCAGTTCTTC
j_gene: TRBJ1-1; d_gene: TRBD1; abundance: many; v_gene: TRBV28; CDR3aa: CASTTQGSMTFF; CDR3nt: TGTGCCAGCACCACACAGGGGTCTATGACTTTCTTT
j_gene: TRBJ2-1; d_gene: TRBD2; abundance: NA; v_gene: TRBV24-1; CDR3aa: CATSVTSGYNEQFF; CDR3nt: TGTGCCACCAGTGTAACTAGCGGGTACAATGAGCAGTTCTTC
j_gene: TRBJ2-3; d_gene: TRBD1; abundance: NA; v_gene: TRBV24-1; CDR3aa: CATSDLGPTGDGTDTQYF; CDR3nt: TGTGCCACCAGTGATTTGGGGCCGACAGGGGATGGCACAGATACGCAGTATTTT
j_gene: TRBJ2-7; d_gene: NA; abundance: NA; v_gene: TRBV3-1/TRBV3-2; CDR3aa: CASSLPREQYF; CDR3nt: TGTGCCAGCAGCCTTCCCAGGGAGCAGTACTTC
j_gene: TRBJ2-2; d_gene: TRBD1; abundance: NA; v_gene: TRBV29-1; CDR3aa: CSVPGQLNTGELFF; CDR3nt: TGCAGCGTTCCGGGACAGCTTAACACCGGGGAGCTGTTTTTT
j_gene: TRBJ2-7; d_gene: NA; abundance: NA; v_gene: TRBV6-4; CDR3aa: CAGGRGQYF; CDR3nt: TGTGCCGGTGGGCGGGGGCAGTACTTC
j_gene: TRBJ1-1; d_gene: NA; abundance: NA; v_gene: TRBV6-5; CDR3aa: CASSYSADSNTEAFF; CDR3nt: TGTGCCAGCAGTTACTCGGCAGACTCGAACACTGAAGCTTTCTTT
j_gene: TRBJ1-6; d_gene: NA; abundance: NA; v_gene: TRBV28; CDR3aa: CASSLAGNSPLHF; CDR3nt: TGTGCCAGCAGTTTAGCGGGTAATTCACCCCTCCACTTT
j_gene: TRBJ2-7; d_gene: NA; abundance: NA; v_gene: TRBV2; CDR3aa: CASTRLIYEQYF; CDR3nt: TGTGCCAGCACCAGGCTAATCTACGAGCAGTACTTC
j_gene: TRBJ2-3; d_gene: TRBD2; abundance: once; v_gene: TRBV27; CDR3aa: CASSLPGTSGTDTQYF; CDR3nt: TGTGCCAGCAGTTTGCCCGGGACTAGCGGCACAGATACGCAGTATTTT
j_gene: TRBJ1-2; d_gene: TRBD1; abundance: NA; v_gene: TRBV4-1; CDR3aa: CASSQPRDRGGYGYTF; CDR3nt: TGCGCCAGCAGCCAACCTAGAGACAGGGGCGGCTATGGCTACACCTTC
j_gene: TRBJ1-1; d_gene: TRBD1; abundance: NA; v_gene: TRBV3-1/TRBV3-2; CDR3aa: CASSRSGQGTEAFF; CDR3nt: TGTGCCAGCAGCCGGTCGGGACAGGGGACTGAAGCTTTCTTT
j_gene: TRBJ2-1; d_gene: TRBD2; abundance: NA; v_gene: TRBV7-6; CDR3aa: CASSVLAGGLIEQFF; CDR3nt: TGTGCCAGCAGCGTCCTAGCGGGAGGGCTCATTGAGCAGTTCTTC
j_gene: TRBJ2-1; d_gene: NA; abundance: NA; v_gene: TRBV24-1; CDR3aa: CATSDFPYNEQFF; CDR3nt: TGTGCCACCAGTGATTTCCCTTACAATGAGCAGTTCTTC
j_gene: TRBJ2-6; d_gene: NA; abundance: few; v_gene: TRBV4-3; CDR3aa: CASSQDPGISGANVLTF; CDR3nt: TGCGCCAGCAGCCAAGACCCGGGGATCTCTGGGGCCAACGTCCTGACTTTC
j_gene: TRBJ1-6; d_gene: NA; abundance: NA; v_gene: TRBV14; CDR3aa: CASSPRGGHSPLHF; CDR3nt: TGTGCCAGCAGCCCCCGGGGTGGACATTCACCCCTCCACTTT
j_gene: TRBJ2-3; d_gene: TRBD2; abundance: NA; v_gene: TRBV18; CDR3aa: CASSPLTSGTTDTQYF; CDR3nt: TGTGCCAGCTCACCTTTGACTAGCGGGACCACAGATACGCAGTATTTT
j_gene: TRBJ1-2; d_gene: TRBD1; abundance: NA; v_gene: TRBV6-5; CDR3aa: CASSYGDRRLSGYTF; CDR3nt: TGTGCCAGCAGTTACGGGGACAGGAGACTCTCTGGCTACACCTTC
j_gene: TRBJ2-5; d_gene: NA; abundance: NA; v_gene: TRBV5-1; CDR3aa: CASSFPETQETQYF; CDR3nt: TGCGCCAGCAGCTTCCCAGAAACCCAAGAGACCCAGTACTTC
j_gene: TRBJ2-2; d_gene: TRBD1; abundance: NA; v_gene: TRBV10-3; CDR3aa: CAISPEQGADTGELFF; CDR3nt: TGTGCCATCAGTCCAGAGCAGGGGGCCGACACCGGGGAGCTGTTTTTT
j_gene: TRBJ2-2; d_gene: NA; abundance: NA; v_gene: TRBV6-5; CDR3aa: CASSYSISRGELFF; CDR3nt: TGTGCCAGCAGTTACTCCATATCTAGGGGGGAGCTGTTTTTT
j_gene: TRBJ1-5; d_gene: TRBD1; abundance: NA; v_gene: TRBV7-7; CDR3aa: CASSLGRGEDYSNQPQHF; CDR3nt: TGTGCTAGCAGCTTGGGCAGGGGGGAAGATTATAGCAATCAGCCCCAGCATTTT
j_gene: TRBJ2-1; d_gene: NA; abundance: NA; v_gene: TRBV6-2/TRBV6-3; CDR3aa: CASSYSEAYNEQFF; CDR3nt: TGTGCCAGCAGTTACTCCGAGGCCTACAATGAGCAGTTCTTC
j_gene: TRBJ2-7; d_gene: NA; abundance: NA; v_gene: TRBV5-4; CDR3aa: CASSLPPRVNEQYF; CDR3nt: TGTGCCAGCAGCTTGCCGCCCCGGGTAAACGAGCAGTACTTC
j_gene: TRBJ2-5; d_gene: NA; abundance: NA; v_gene: TRBV19; CDR3aa: CASGGSANRGETQYF; CDR3nt: TGTGCCAGTGGGGGCAGCGCCAACCGGGGAGAGACCCAGTACTTC
j_gene: TRBJ2-2; d_gene: NA; abundance: NA; v_gene: TRBV7-3; CDR3aa: CASSPSGAGIAGELFF; CDR3nt: TGTGCCAGCAGCCCCTCAGGGGCGGGTATCGCCGGGGAGCTGTTTTTT
j_gene: TRBJ2-4; d_gene: NA; abundance: NA; v_gene: TRBV30; CDR3aa: CAWRRLGGNIQYF; CDR3nt: TGTGCCTGGAGGAGACTAGGAGGAAACATTCAGTACTTC
j_gene: TRBJ1-1; d_gene: NA; abundance: few; v_gene: TRBV13; CDR3aa: CASSLRAEAFF; CDR3nt: TGTGCCAGCAGCCTCCGGGCTGAAGCTTTCTTT
j_gene: TRBJ1-1; d_gene: NA; abundance: NA; v_gene: TRBV20-1; CDR3aa: CSARIGLVAFF; CDR3nt: TGCAGTGCTAGAATCGGACTTGTAGCTTTCTTT
j_gene: TRBJ1-2; d_gene: TRBD1; abundance: NA; v_gene: TRBV24-1; CDR3aa: CATSDSRQGYGYTF; CDR3nt: TGTGCCACCAGTGATTCGCGACAGGGCTATGGCTACACCTTC